The clone carrying this T cell receptor (beta chain) was counted ten times or more. Its antigen is not identified. CDR3 length: 13 residues. The data belong to a study of T-cell memory formation after mild COVID-19. Study background: There were largely donor-specific TCR clusters.

General study findings and limits: CD8+ contracting clones occupied EMRA, while CD4+ ones occupied mainly CM and EM.

One entry per CDR3 protein results from TCRdb running MiXCR on the 5' RACE reads. This table holds about 47,000 distinct CDR3 sequences, approximately 9.6% found once. The source of this sequence is an adult woman who had mild COVID-19 (a few samples of this study predate the infection). Cell type and time point are not known. The specimen was PBMCs or a T cell subset sorted from them (not recorded which). The rearrangement joins TRBV21-1 to TRBJ2-7; the table gives TRBD1 as D, unverified against the DNA. TRBV21-1 is a recognized pseudogene. The CDR3 DNA follows: TGTGCCAGCAGCAAAGAACATCGGACAGAGCAGTACTTC. Its translation is CASSKEHRTEQYF.